What follows is one T cell receptor (beta chain) and its context. No cognate antigen has been identified for it. Nothing much larger sits one base from this clone, and base qualities are not available. Using the deep immunoSEQ assay, TCR CDR3 regions were amplified from genomic DNA by multiplex PCR. Extracted genomic DNA from each cell subset was distributed evenly across all wells of several immunoSEQ 96-well plates, and each plate was treated as a replicate. For sorted subsets, about 210 ng of genomic DNA, equivalent to tens of thousands of T cell genomes, went into each replicate PCR. The purified libraries were quantified using a Qubit 3.0 fluorometer, sized with a Bioanalyzer 2100, and then quantified again using the KAPA Library Quantification kit. Each immunoSEQ 96-well plate was sequenced on its own single-read 150-cycle Illumina NextSeq 550 flow cell. The authors' pipeline ran thus. Because the immunoSEQ output included only junctional sequences and no quality scores, the filtering could not be the same as the filtering used for full-length reads. Sequences were annotated with PyIR, a Python wrapper for IgBLAST v1.9, and V/J genes and CDR3 were assigned using IMGT germline references. Reads with weak V/J assignments (E-value above 1e-6), missing CDR3, stop codons, out-of-frame junctions, or ambiguous translated residues were removed. V3J clonotypes were defined as sequences sharing an identical inferred V gene, J gene, and CDR3 amino acid sequence. To compute the percentage overlap between repertoires, the number of shared unique clonotypes was divided by the size of the smaller repertoire. Richness of each repertoire was evaluated using RTK rarefaction, the Chao1 estimator, and Recon v2.1 estimates of unobserved clonotypes. For all TCRbeta clonotypes obtained by the gDNA method from a few donors, generation probabilities were computed with OLGA. In TCRdb, the immuneACCESS table is reduced to in-frame sequences with V and J assigned. These tables do not hold every clone; where another copy was compared, an unresolved V gene accounts for under half, and the others remain unexplained. That table gives V, J and clone size, and the DNA gave D and trimming. The table for this sample lists about 650,000 clones; around 95% of them were counted only once. The top ten clonotypes cover 0.09% to 0.13% of the sample.

These data are taken from a study of shared clonotypes between healthy human individuals (dated by TCRdb to 2018 to 2020). General notes on the study: The cohort included a few men and a couple of women between 18 and 49 years of age. To increase sequencing depth and limit assay-specific biases, TCR repertoire library preparation and sequencing were carried out by different laboratories using diverse techniques. The study deeply sequenced blood TCR repertoires of five healthy adults to estimate repertoire size and the extent of clonotype sharing between individuals. For each donor, CD4 naive and CD4 memory were each run on three plates, CD8 naive on two plates, and CD8 memory on one plate. Per donor, leukapheresis produced somewhere between about 0.85 and 9.5 billion PBMCs.

The full study reports these points: Only blood was sampled, and tissue TCR repertoires likely differ from those in blood. Higher generation probabilities were observed for clonotypes shared by all four sorted-subset donors than for non-shared clonotypes. Pairwise subsampling led to the expectation that sequencing depth would affect the degree of clonotype sharing among donors. The genetic and exposure-history diversity represented was limited by the small number of donors. Incomplete sequencing was indicated by rarefaction of sorted-subset datasets, despite the large sequencing depth. Sharing across a few donors was observed for around 5% of naive CD4, under 4% of naive CD8, about 2.3% of memory CD4, and over 0.3% of memory CD8 clonotypes. Larger estimated clonotype richness was generally found for naive subsets than for memory subsets.

For the CD8 naive samples, CD45RO-negative cells were positively selected for CCR7, yielding a CD45RA+CCR7+ population from which TemRA cells were excluded. The donors were healthy, HIV-negative adults with no recently reported acute infections or vaccinations. All donors were Caucasian adults living in Nashville, Tennessee, USA. Blood was collected by leukapheresis, and PBMCs were isolated by Ficoll-Histopaque density gradient centrifugation and then cryopreserved in liquid nitrogen vapor phase. Analytical flow cytometry was used to check the purity and quantity of each magnetically sorted T cell population. Genomic DNA was isolated from every sorted fraction and measured by UV absorbance on a Nanodrop 2000c. CDR1 SEHNR and CDR2 FQNEAQ are derived from the germline V gene (reference sequence). V was cut back by 5 bases and J by 1 base, leaving a gap of 8 bases between them. The CDR3, from cysteine to phenylalanine, totals 13 residues. The sequence is cut down to CDR3 DNA, 39 bases in frame from base 1.

Material: naive CD8+ T cells sorted from blood. The cell subset or site label of this sample denotes: CD45RA+CCR7+. The V gene is TRBV7-9 and the J gene is TRBJ1-1; the best D guess is TRBD1, with 6 bases matching. The sequence derives from a woman aged 30 to 39 in good health. The CDR3 in this case is CASSMGQNTEAFF. The base sequence is TGTGCCAGCAGCATGGGACAGAACACTGAAGCTTTCTTT.